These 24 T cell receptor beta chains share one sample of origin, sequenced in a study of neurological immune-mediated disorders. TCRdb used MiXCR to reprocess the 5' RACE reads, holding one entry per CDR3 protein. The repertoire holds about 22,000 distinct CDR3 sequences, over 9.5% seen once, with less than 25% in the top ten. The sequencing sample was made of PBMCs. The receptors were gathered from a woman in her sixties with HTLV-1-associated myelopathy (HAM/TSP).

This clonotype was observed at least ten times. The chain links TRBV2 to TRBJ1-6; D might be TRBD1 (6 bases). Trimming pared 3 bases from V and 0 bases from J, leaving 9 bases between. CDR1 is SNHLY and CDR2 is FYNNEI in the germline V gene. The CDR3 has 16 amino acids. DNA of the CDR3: TGTGCCAGCAGTGACAGGGGCAGCTCCTATAATTCACCCCTCCACTTT. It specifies CASSDRGSSYNSPLHF.

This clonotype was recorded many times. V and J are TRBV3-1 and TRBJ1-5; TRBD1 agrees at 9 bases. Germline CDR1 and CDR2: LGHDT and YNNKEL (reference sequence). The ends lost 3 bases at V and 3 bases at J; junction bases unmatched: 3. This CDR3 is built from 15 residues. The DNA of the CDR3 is TGTGCCAGCAGCCAGGGACAGGGCTCCAATCAGCCCCAGCATTTT. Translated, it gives CASSQGQGSNQPQHF.

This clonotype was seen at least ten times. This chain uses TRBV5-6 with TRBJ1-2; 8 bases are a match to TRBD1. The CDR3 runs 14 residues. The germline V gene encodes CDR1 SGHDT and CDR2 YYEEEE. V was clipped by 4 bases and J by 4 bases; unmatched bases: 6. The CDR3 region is CASSDGQGVYGYTF. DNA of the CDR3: TGTGCCAGCAGCGATGGACAGGGCGTCTATGGCTACACCTTC.

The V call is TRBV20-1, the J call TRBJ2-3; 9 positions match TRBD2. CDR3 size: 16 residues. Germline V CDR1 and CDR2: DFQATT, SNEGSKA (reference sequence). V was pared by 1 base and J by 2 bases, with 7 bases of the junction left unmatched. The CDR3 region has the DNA TGCAGTGCTAGAGGGCGGGGGGGCTCCTCCACAGATACGCAGTATTTT. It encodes CSARGRGGSSTDTQYF.

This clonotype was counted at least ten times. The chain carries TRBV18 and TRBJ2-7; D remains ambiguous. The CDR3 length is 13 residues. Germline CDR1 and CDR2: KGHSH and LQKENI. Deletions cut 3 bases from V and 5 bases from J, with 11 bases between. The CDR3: CASSPGRVHEQYF. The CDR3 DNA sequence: TGTGCCAGCTCACCCGGCCGGGTCCACGAGCAGTACTTC.

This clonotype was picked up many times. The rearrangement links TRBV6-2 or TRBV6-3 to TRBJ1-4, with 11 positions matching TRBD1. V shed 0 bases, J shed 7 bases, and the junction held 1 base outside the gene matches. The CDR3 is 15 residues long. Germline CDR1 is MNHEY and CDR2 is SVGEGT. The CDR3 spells CASSYSDRGPEKLFF. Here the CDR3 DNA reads TGTGCCAGCAGTTACTCGGACAGGGGGCCTGAAAAACTGTTTTTT.

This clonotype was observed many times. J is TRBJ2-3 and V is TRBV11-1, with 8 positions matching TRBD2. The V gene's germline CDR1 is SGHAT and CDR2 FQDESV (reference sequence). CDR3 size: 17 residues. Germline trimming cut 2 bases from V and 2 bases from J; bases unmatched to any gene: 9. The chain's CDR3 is CASSLRRSGLVTDTQYF. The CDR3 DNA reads TGTGCCAGCAGCTTACGTAGATCGGGACTAGTCACAGATACGCAGTATTTT.

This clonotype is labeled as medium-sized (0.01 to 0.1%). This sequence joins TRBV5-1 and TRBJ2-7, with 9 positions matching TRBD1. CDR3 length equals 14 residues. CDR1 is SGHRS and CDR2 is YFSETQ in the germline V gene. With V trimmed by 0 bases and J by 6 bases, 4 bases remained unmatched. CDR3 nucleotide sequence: TGCGCCAGCAGCTTGGGGACAGGGGTAGGCGAGCAGTACTTC. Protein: CASSLGTGVGEQYF.

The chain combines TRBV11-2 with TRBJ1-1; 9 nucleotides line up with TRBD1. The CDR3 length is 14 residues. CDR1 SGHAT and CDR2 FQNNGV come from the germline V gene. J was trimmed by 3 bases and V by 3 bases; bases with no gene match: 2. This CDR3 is CASSFTGGYTEAFF. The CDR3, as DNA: TGTGCCAGCAGCTTCACAGGGGGCTACACTGAAGCTTTCTTT. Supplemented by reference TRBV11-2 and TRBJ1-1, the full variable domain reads EAGVAQSPRYKIIEKRQSVAFWCNPISGHATLYWYQQILGQGPKLLIQFQNNGVVDDSQLPKDRFSAERLKGVDSTLKIQPAKLEDSAVYLCASSFTGGYTEAFFGQGTRLTVV.

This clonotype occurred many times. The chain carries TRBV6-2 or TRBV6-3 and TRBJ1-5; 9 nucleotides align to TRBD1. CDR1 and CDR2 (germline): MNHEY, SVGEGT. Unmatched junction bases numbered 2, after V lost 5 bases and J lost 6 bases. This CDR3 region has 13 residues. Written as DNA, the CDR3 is TGTGCCAGCAGTCGGACAGGGGTTCAGCCCCAGCATTTT. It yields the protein CASSRTGVQPQHF.

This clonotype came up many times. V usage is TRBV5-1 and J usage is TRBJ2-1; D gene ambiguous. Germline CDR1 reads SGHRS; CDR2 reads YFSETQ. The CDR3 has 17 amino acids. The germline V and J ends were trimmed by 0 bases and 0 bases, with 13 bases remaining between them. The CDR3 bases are TGCGCCAGCAGCTTGGTGGCAGGCCCGAGCTCCTACAATGAGCAGTTCTTC. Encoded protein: CASSLVAGPSSYNEQFF. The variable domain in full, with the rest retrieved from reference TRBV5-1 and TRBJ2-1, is KAGVTQTPRYLIKTRGQQVTLSCSPISGHRSVSWYQQTPGQGLQFLFEYFSETQRNKGNFPGRFSGRQFSNSRSEMNVSTLELGDSALYLCASSLVAGPSSYNEQFFGPGTRLTVL.

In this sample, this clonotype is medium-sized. The CDR3 reads CSLQGRGNQPQHF. The DNA of the CDR3 is TGCAGTCTACAGGGTCGGGGCAATCAGCCCCAGCATTTT. The V gene is TRBV20-1, the J gene TRBJ1-5, with a possible D match to TRBD1 (6 bases). Trimming removed 8 bases from V and 2 bases from J, with 13 bases in between. The CDR3 is 13 residues long. Germline V gene sequence: CDR1 DFQATT, CDR2 SNEGSKA (reference sequence).

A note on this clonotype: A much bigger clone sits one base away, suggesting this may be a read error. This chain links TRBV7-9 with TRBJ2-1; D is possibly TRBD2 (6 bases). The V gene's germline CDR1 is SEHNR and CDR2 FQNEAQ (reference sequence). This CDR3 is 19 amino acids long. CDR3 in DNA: TGTGCCAGCAGCTTAGCTCTGCGGGGCTCTCCACAGATTCCCAATGATCAGTTCTTC. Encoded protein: CASSLALRGSPQIPNDQFF.

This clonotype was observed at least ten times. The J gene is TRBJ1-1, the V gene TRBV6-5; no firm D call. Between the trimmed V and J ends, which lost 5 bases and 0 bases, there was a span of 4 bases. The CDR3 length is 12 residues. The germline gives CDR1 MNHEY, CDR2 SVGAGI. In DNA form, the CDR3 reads TGTGCCAGCAGTGACCTGAACACTGAAGCTTTCTTT. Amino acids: CASSDLNTEAFF.

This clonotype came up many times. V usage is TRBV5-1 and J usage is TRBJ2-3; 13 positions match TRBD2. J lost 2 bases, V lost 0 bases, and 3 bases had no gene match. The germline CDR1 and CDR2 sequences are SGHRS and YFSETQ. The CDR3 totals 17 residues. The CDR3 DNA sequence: TGCGCCAGCAGCTTGGCTGGACTAGCGGGAGACACAGATACGCAGTATTTT. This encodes CASSLAGLAGDTDTQYF.

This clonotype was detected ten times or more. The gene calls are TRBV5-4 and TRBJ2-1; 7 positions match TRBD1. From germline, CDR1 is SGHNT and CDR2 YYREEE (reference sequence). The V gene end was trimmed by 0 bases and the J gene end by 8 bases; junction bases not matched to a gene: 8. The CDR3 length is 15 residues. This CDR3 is CASSLGGGESDEQFF. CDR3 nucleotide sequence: TGTGCCAGCAGCTTGGGAGGGGGCGAGTCGGATGAGCAGTTCTTC. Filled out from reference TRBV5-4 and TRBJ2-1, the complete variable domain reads ETGVTQSPTHLIKTRGQQVTLRCSSQSGHNTVSWYQQALGQGPQFIFQYYREEENGRGNFPPRFSGLQFPNYSSELNVNALELDDSALYLCASSLGGGESDEQFFGPGTRLTVL.

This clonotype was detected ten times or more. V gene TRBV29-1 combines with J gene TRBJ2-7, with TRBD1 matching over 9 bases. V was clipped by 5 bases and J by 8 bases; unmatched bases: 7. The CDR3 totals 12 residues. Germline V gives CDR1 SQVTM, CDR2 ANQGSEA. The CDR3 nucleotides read TGCAGCGTTCGGGGGACAGGGATTAAGCAGTACTTC. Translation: CSVRGTGIKQYF.

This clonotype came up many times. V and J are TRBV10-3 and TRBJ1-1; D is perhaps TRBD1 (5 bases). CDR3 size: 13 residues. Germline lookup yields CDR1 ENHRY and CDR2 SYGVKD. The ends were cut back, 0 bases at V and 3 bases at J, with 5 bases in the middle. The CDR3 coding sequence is TGTGCCATCAGTGAGTCAGGGGACACTGAAGCTTTCTTT. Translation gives CAISESGDTEAFF.

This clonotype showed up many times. The CDR3 sequence: CSARATGTAYGYTF. The CDR3 nucleotides are TGCAGTGCTAGGGCTACCGGGACGGCCTATGGCTACACCTTC. V usage is TRBV20-1 and J usage is TRBJ1-2; possible D gene TRBD1, 5 bases. The ends were cut back, 3 bases at V and 4 bases at J, with 15 bases in the middle. Per germline, CDR1 DFQATT and CDR2 SNEGSKA (reference sequence). CDR3 length: 14 amino acids.

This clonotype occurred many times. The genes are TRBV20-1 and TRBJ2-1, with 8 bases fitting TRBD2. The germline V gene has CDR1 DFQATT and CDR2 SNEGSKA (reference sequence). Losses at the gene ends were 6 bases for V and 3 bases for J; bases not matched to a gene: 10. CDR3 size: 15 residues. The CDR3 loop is CSANPGGSGYNEQFF. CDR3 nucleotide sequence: TGCAGTGCCAATCCGGGGGGGTCGGGCTACAATGAGCAGTTCTTC.

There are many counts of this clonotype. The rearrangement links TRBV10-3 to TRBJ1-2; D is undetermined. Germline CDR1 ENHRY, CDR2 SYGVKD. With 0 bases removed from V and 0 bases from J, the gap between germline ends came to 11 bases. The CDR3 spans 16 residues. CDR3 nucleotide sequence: TGTGCCATCAGTGAGTCCGAATGGCAGACTAACTATGGCTACACCTTC. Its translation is CAISESEWQTNYGYTF.

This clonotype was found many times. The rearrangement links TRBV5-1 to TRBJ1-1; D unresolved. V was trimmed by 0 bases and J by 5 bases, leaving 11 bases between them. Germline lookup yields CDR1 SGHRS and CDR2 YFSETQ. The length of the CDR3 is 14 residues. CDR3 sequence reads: CASSLGVGRTEAFF. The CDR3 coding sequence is TGCGCCAGCAGCTTGGGGGTAGGGCGGACTGAAGCTTTCTTT.

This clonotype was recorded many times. The CDR3 DNA is TGTGCCAGCAGCTTTGGGCGGCCTCTTGAGCAGTTCTTC. Its translation: CASSFGRPLEQFF. This sequence joins TRBV5-6 and TRBJ2-1; D is unresolved. This CDR3 is 13 amino acids long. V was cut by 2 bases and J by 9 bases, with 12 bases left in between. Germline V gives CDR1 SGHDT, CDR2 YYEEEE.

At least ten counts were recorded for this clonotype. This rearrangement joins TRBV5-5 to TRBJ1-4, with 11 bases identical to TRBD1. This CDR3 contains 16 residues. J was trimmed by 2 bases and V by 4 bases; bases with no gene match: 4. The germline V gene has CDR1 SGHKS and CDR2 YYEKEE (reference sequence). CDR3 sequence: CASSRGQGATNEKLFF. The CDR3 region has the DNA TGTGCCAGCAGCCGAGGACAGGGGGCGACTAATGAAAAACTGTTTTTT.